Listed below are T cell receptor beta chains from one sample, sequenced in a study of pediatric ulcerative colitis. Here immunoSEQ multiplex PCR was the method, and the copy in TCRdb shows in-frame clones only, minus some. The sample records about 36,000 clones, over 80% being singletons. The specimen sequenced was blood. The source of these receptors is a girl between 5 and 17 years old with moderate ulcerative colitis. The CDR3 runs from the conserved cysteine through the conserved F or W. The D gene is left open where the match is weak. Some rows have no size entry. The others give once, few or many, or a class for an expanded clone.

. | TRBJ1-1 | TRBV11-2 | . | CASSLQGRITEAFF | TGTGCCAGCAGCTTACAGGGGCGAATCACTGAAGCTTTCTTT
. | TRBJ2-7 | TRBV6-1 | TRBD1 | CASSELGLGTVHEQYF | TGTGCCAGCAGTGAACTGGGATTAGGGACAGTCCACGAGCAGTACTTC
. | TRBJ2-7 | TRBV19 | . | CASSIGQNYEQYF | TGTGCCAGTAGTATCGGTCAGAACTACGAGCAGTACTTC
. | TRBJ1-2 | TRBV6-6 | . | CASSSAGQDTHGYTF | TGTGCCAGCAGTTCCGCAGGGCAAGATACCCATGGCTACACCTTC
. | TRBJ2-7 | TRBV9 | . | CASSVGGAGGSYEQYF | TGTGCCAGCAGCGTAGGGGGGGCCGGGGGCTCCTACGAGCAGTACTTC
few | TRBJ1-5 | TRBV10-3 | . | CAISEGSNQPQHF | TGTGCCATCAGTGAAGGTAGCAATCAGCCCCAGCATTTT
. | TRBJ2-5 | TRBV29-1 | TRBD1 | CSVDGQVQETQYF | TGCAGCGTGGACGGACAGGTCCAAGAGACCCAGTACTTC
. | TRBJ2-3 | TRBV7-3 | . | CASSLIGEGTDTQYF | TGTGCCAGCAGCTTAATCGGTGAGGGCACAGATACGCAGTATTTT
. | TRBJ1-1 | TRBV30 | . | CAWSVANTEAFF | TGTGCCTGGAGTGTAGCGAACACTGAAGCTTTCTTT
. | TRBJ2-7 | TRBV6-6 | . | CASSYSIGRFSYEQYF | TGTGCCAGCAGTTACTCGATCGGGCGCTTCTCCTACGAGCAGTACTTC
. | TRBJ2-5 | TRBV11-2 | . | CASSVRAASQETQYF | TGTGCCAGCAGCGTGCGGGCAGCCTCCCAAGAGACCCAGTACTTC
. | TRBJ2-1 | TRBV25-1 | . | CASNSPGDPYNEQFF | TGTGCCAGCAATAGTCCAGGGGACCCCTACAATGAGCAGTTCTTC
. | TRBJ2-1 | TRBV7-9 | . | CASYQQEYNEQFF | TGTGCCAGTTACCAGCAAGAATACAATGAGCAGTTCTTC
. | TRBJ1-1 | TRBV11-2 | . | CASSSSVRTALAFF | TGTGCCAGCAGCTCCTCGGTCCGGACAGCCTTAGCTTTCTTT
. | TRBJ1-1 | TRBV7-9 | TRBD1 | CASSWTTGGVTEAFF | TGTGCCAGCAGCTGGACCACAGGGGGGGTGACTGAAGCTTTCTTT
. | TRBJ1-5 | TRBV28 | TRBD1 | CASSHRQGPNQPQHF | TGTGCCAGCAGTCACCGACAGGGTCCTAATCAGCCCCAGCATTTT
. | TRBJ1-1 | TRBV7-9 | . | CASSLGTEAFF | TGTGCCAGCAGCTTAGGGACTGAAGCTTTCTTT
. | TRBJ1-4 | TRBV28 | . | CASVSSMGKLFF | TGTGCCAGCGTATCATCTATGGGGAAACTGTTTTTT
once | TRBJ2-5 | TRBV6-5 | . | CASSYSLGGETQYF | TGTGCCAGCAGTTACTCGTTAGGGGGAGAGACCCAGTACTTC
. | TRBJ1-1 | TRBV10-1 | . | CASSESILGNTEAFF | TGCGCCAGCAGTGAGTCGATTTTAGGGAACACTGAAGCTTTCTTT
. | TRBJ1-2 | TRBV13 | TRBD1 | CASSYTGGQDYGYTF | TGTGCCAGCAGCTATACCGGCGGACAGGACTATGGCTACACCTTC
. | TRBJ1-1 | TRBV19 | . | CASTTTPRDFSTEAFF | TGTGCCAGTACCACTACACCCCGGGACTTCTCCACTGAAGCTTTCTTT
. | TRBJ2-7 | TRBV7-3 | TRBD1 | CASSFGTGDTYEQYF | TGTGCTAGCAGCTTCGGGACAGGGGACACCTACGAGCAGTACTTC
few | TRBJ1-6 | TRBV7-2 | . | CASSLVGESSSPLHF | TGTGCCAGCAGCTTAGTGGGGGAATCCTCTTCACCCCTCCACTTT
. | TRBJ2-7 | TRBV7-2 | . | CASSPAVDSYEQYF | TGTGCCAGCAGCCCAGCGGTAGACAGTTACGAGCAGTACTTC
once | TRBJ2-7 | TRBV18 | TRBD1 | CASSPRTGNYEQYF | TGTGCCAGCTCACCCAGGACAGGGAACTACGAGCAGTACTTC
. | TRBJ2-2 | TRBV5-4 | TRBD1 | CASSLGQGATGELFF | TGTGCCAGCAGCTTAGGACAGGGTGCCACCGGGGAGCTGTTTTTT
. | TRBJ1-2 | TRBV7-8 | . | CASSPLVGALSYGYTF | TGTGCCAGCAGCCCACTCGTCGGGGCTCTATCCTATGGCTACACCTTC
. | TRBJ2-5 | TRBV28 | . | CASSQLLETQYF | TGTGCCAGCAGCCAACTTCTGGAGACCCAGTACTTC
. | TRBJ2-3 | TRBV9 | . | CASSVGVADTQYF | TGTGCCAGCAGCGTAGGTGTGGCAGATACGCAGTATTTT
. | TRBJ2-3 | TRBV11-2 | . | CASSPRPQMSTDTQYF | TGTGCCAGCAGCCCCCGACCACAGATGAGCACAGATACGCAGTATTTT
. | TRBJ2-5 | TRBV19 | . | CASSITGVIGETQYF | TGTGCCAGTAGTATCACCGGGGTTATAGGAGAGACCCAGTACTTC
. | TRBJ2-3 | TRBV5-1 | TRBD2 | CASSGSATDTQYF | TGCGCCAGTAGCGGGAGTGCCACAGATACGCAGTATTTT
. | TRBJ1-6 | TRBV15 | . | CATSRDHKNRTYNSPLHF | TGTGCCACCAGCAGAGATCATAAGAACAGGACCTATAATTCACCCCTCCACTTT
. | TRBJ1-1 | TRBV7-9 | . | CASSFQGNTEAFF | TGTGCCAGCAGCTTTCAGGGGAACACTGAAGCTTTCTTT
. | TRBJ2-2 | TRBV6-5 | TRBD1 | CASSYGQGVRTGELFF | TGTGCCAGCAGTTACGGACAGGGGGTACGGACCGGGGAGCTGTTTTTT
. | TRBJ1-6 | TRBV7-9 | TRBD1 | CASSLGSGGSSPLHF | TGTGCCAGCAGCTTAGGTTCAGGGGGTAGCTCACCCCTCCACTTT
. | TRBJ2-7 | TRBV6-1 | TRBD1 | CASSVAQGDRVIYEQYF | TGTGCCAGCAGTGTCGCGCAGGGGGACAGGGTTATATACGAGCAGTACTTC
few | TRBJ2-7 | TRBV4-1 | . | CASSQPGHSSYEQYF | TGCGCCAGCAGCCAACCGGGACATAGCTCCTACGAGCAGTACTTC
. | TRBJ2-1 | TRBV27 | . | CASSDGYNEQFF | TGTGCCAGCTCCGACGGATACAATGAGCAGTTCTTC
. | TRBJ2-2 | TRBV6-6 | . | CATNRAHTGELFF | TGTGCCACCAACAGGGCGCACACCGGGGAGCTGTTTTTT